A selection of T cell receptor beta chains follows, all from one sample in a study of cytomegalovirus exposure and HLA in healthy donors. Here immunoSEQ multiplex PCR was the method, and the copy in TCRdb shows in-frame clones only, minus some. The table records 150,000 to 200,000 clones, more than 60% of them present only once. The specimen sequenced was PBMCs. All receptors come from a human donor in good health. Each CDR3 is given with its conserved first and last residue. The order of the fields is CDR3 DNA, CDR3 protein, D gene, clone size, J gene, V gene. D genes are given only for firm matches. Not all rows give a size; the values are once, few, many and, for expanded clones, a class.

cdr3_nt: TGTGCCAGCAGCCGGTCCGGGGGGCTCAATGAGCAGTTCTTC
cdr3_aa: CASSRSGGLNEQFF
d_call: -
clone_size: -
j_call: TRBJ2-1
v_call: TRBV7-3

cdr3_nt: TGTGCCTGGAGTGTACAGGGGGCTGAAGCTTTCTTT
cdr3_aa: CAWSVQGAEAFF
d_call: TRBD1
clone_size: once
j_call: TRBJ1-1
v_call: TRBV30

cdr3_nt: TGTGCCAGCTCCGGGACAGACTCTGGGGCCAACGTCCTGACTTTC
cdr3_aa: CASSGTDSGANVLTF
d_call: TRBD1
clone_size: -
j_call: TRBJ2-6
v_call: TRBV18

cdr3_nt: TGTGCCAGCTCTGTCGCGGGCGCACATAATTCACCCCTCCACTTT
cdr3_aa: CASSVAGAHNSPLHF
d_call: -
clone_size: -
j_call: TRBJ1-6
v_call: TRBV6-5

cdr3_nt: TGTGCCAGCTCAGTCGACAGTGACTATGGCTACACCTTC
cdr3_aa: CASSVDSDYGYTF
d_call: -
clone_size: -
j_call: TRBJ1-2
v_call: TRBV18

cdr3_nt: TGCGCCAGCAGCCAAACGGGACAGGGGGGCTACGAGCAGTACTTC
cdr3_aa: CASSQTGQGGYEQYF
d_call: TRBD1
clone_size: few
j_call: TRBJ2-7
v_call: TRBV4-1

cdr3_nt: TGTGCCAGCAGTTTCTGGGACAGGGGACAAGAGACCCAGTACTTC
cdr3_aa: CASSFWDRGQETQYF
d_call: TRBD1
clone_size: -
j_call: TRBJ2-5
v_call: TRBV27

cdr3_nt: TGTGCCAGCAGCGGTGACAGGGGACCCCAGCATTTT
cdr3_aa: CASSGDRGPQHF
d_call: TRBD1
clone_size: many
j_call: TRBJ1-5
v_call: TRBV7-3

cdr3_nt: TGCGCCAGCAGCTTGGGGGAACTGGGGGGTACGCAGTATTTT
cdr3_aa: CASSLGELGGTQYF
d_call: -
clone_size: -
j_call: TRBJ2-3
v_call: TRBV5-1

cdr3_nt: TGTGCCAGCAGCTTAGTCAGTGCGTCGGGGTACGAGCAGTACTTC
cdr3_aa: CASSLVSASGYEQYF
d_call: -
clone_size: -
j_call: TRBJ2-7
v_call: TRBV7-2

cdr3_nt: TGTGCCAGCAGCTTAGCTAGCGGGCCGATTTACGAGCAGTACTTC
cdr3_aa: CASSLASGPIYEQYF
d_call: TRBD2
clone_size: -
j_call: TRBJ2-7
v_call: TRBV11-2

cdr3_nt: TGTGCCAGCAGCTTAAGGTTGACGGGACAGGGTACCGAAAAACTGTTTTTT
cdr3_aa: CASSLRLTGQGTEKLFF
d_call: TRBD1
clone_size: few
j_call: TRBJ1-4
v_call: TRBV7-6

cdr3_nt: TGTGCTAGTGGATCCGGGACAGGGGTCACAGATACGCAGTATTTT
cdr3_aa: CASGSGTGVTDTQYF
d_call: TRBD1
clone_size: -
j_call: TRBJ2-3
v_call: TRBV12-5

cdr3_nt: TGTGCCAGCAGCTTGGGGGGGAGGGGAAATACGCAGTATTTT
cdr3_aa: CASSLGGRGNTQYF
d_call: TRBD2
clone_size: -
j_call: TRBJ2-3
v_call: TRBV5-4

cdr3_nt: TGCGCCAGCAGCACGACAGGTTTGAACACTGAAGCTTTCTTT
cdr3_aa: CASSTTGLNTEAFF
d_call: -
clone_size: -
j_call: TRBJ1-1
v_call: TRBV5-1

cdr3_nt: TGCAGCGTTGAAGATTCCGGGACAGGGGGCTACGAGCAGTACTTC
cdr3_aa: CSVEDSGTGGYEQYF
d_call: TRBD1
clone_size: -
j_call: TRBJ2-7
v_call: TRBV29-1

cdr3_nt: TGTGCCAGCAGTTACTCTGCGGGGGAAGGGGAGACCCAGTACTTC
cdr3_aa: CASSYSAGEGETQYF
d_call: TRBD2
clone_size: once
j_call: TRBJ2-5
v_call: TRBV6-5

cdr3_nt: TGCGCCAGCAGCAATCGACAGGGGAACTATGGCTACACCTTC
cdr3_aa: CASSNRQGNYGYTF
d_call: TRBD1
clone_size: -
j_call: TRBJ1-2
v_call: TRBV5-1

cdr3_nt: TGTGCCACCAGCAGAGACAGGGCCTATAATTCACCCCTCCACTTT
cdr3_aa: CATSRDRAYNSPLHF
d_call: -
clone_size: once
j_call: TRBJ1-6
v_call: TRBV15

cdr3_nt: TGTGCCAGCAGTTTACAGGGGGCGCGTTTCGAAAAACTGTTTTTT
cdr3_aa: CASSLQGARFEKLFF
d_call: TRBD1
clone_size: once
j_call: TRBJ1-4
v_call: TRBV6-5

cdr3_nt: TGTGCCAGCAGCCCGCGAGAGACCCAGTACTTC
cdr3_aa: CASSPRETQYF
d_call: -
clone_size: -
j_call: TRBJ2-5
v_call: TRBV7-6

cdr3_nt: TGTGCCAGCAGCTTGGCCGGGGTCGGGGGGACTGAAGCTTTCTTT
cdr3_aa: CASSLAGVGGTEAFF
d_call: -
clone_size: -
j_call: TRBJ1-1
v_call: TRBV5-4

cdr3_nt: TGTGCCAGCAGCTCGACAGGGTACTATGGCTACACCTTC
cdr3_aa: CASSSTGYYGYTF
d_call: TRBD1
clone_size: -
j_call: TRBJ1-2
v_call: TRBV7-9

cdr3_nt: TGTGCCAGCAGTTACTCGGCGGGACAGGGAAGAGCTTTCTTT
cdr3_aa: CASSYSAGQGRAFF
d_call: TRBD1
clone_size: -
j_call: TRBJ1-1
v_call: TRBV6-6

cdr3_nt: TGTGCCAGCAGCGTAGAAACAGGGGGCTTTAACTATGGCTACACCTTC
cdr3_aa: CASSVETGGFNYGYTF
d_call: TRBD1
clone_size: -
j_call: TRBJ1-2
v_call: TRBV9

cdr3_nt: TGTGCCAGCAGCCGGAGGGGGGGGTCTGACACTGAAGCTTTCTTT
cdr3_aa: CASSRRGGSDTEAFF
d_call: -
clone_size: -
j_call: TRBJ1-1
v_call: TRBV5-5

cdr3_nt: TGTGCCAGCAGTTACGGAGGGGACTATGGCTACACCTTC
cdr3_aa: CASSYGGDYGYTF
d_call: -
clone_size: once
j_call: TRBJ1-2
v_call: TRBV6-6

cdr3_nt: TGTGCCTGGGACACACAGGGTCCCGGGGAGCTGTTTTTT
cdr3_aa: CAWDTQGPGELFF
d_call: -
clone_size: -
j_call: TRBJ2-2
v_call: TRBV30